Below, one T cell receptor (beta chain) is given with its context. The antigen remains undetermined. CDR3 size: 10 residues. Germline CDR1 and CDR2: MDHEN and SYDVKM. V was cut by 10 bases and J by 11 bases, with 12 bases left in between. The data were obtained in a study of STAT5B mutations in CD4+ large granular lymphocyte leukemia. The assay was run at survey level. TCRdb keeps only in-frame clones here, not all; method: immunoSEQ multiplex PCR. The repertoire consists of fewer than 35,000 clones, with around 84% occurring once and the leading ten covering about 2.5%. Study-wide results and caveats: Patient CD4-sorted repertoires looked more clonal than healthy CD4+ repertoires, even without putative leukemic clones. TRBV06-family usage was enriched in top patient clones (8/27) versus controls (2/35).

This sequence was found in a human donor in good health. The specimen sequenced was CD4+ T cells from blood buffy coats. The rearrangement joins TRBV28 to TRBJ1-5; D remains ambiguous. CDR3 nucleotide sequence: TGTGCCACCCCCCCTATGGCCCAGCATTTT. Its protein is CATPPMAQHF.